The rows below give T cell receptor beta chains drawn from one sample of a study of blood T cell repertoires in COVID-19. Clones were read by immunoSEQ multiplex PCR, and TCRdb kept only the in-frame ones, dropping some. The sample has about 250,000 clones; almost 85% are singletons. Sequenced: peripheral blood. The receptors stem from a man in his forties or fifties with COVID-19, enrolled during active disease. Each CDR3 is given with its conserved first and last residue.

TRBJ2-3,TRBV9,CASSPRSRGSRTDTQYF
TRBJ1-2,TRBV18,CASSLGGAEGYTF
TRBJ2-7,TRBV28,CASNGRALRTGAPYEQYF
TRBJ2-3,TRBV5-1,CASSLAGGTDTQYF
TRBJ1-1,TRBV2,CASGQFYTEAFF
TRBJ1-1,TRBV6-5,CASRKQGRDEAFF
TRBJ2-1,TRBV5-1,CASSSSSGYNEQFF
TRBJ1-6,TRBV5-6,CASSTEGTGPVPLHF
TRBJ2-3,TRBV4-1,CASSPAEGGWTDTQYF
TRBJ2-2,TRBV13,CASSLRSGRTGELFF
TRBJ1-1,TRBV29-1,CSVEQRGARGWDTEAFF
TRBJ2-3,TRBV7-8,CASSPGGTVADTQYF
TRBJ2-7,TRBV15,CATSRGTPGLAALEQYF
TRBJ1-5,TRBV15,CATSTMTNRGHQPQHF
TRBJ2-7,TRBV18,CASSPQLSRYEQYF
TRBJ1-1,TRBV3-1/TRBV3-2,CASSQTLTGGTEAFF
TRBJ2-4,TRBV6-6,CASLGLANIQYF
TRBJ1-2,TRBV2,CASTSRGNYGYTF
TRBJ2-5,TRBV5-1,CASSFNIVEKQTQYF
TRBJ1-4,TRBV27,CASSLSPRIGEKLFF
TRBJ1-5,TRBV27,CASSPNTLPTAQPQHF
TRBJ2-1,TRBV3-1/TRBV3-2,CASSQRGNSYNEQFF
TRBJ1-3,TRBV7-2,CASSWEPSGNTIYF
TRBJ2-1,TRBV9,CASSENPGTTDEQFF
TRBJ1-1,TRBV10-3,CAIRDGQSGTEAFF
TRBJ2-1,TRBV10-1,CASRTHREQFF
TRBJ1-2,TRBV5-6,CASSWASQGTGYTF
TRBJ1-2,TRBV7-2,CASSGGSGRGYTF
TRBJ1-4,TRBV28,CASSPRDKNEKLFF
TRBJ2-5,TRBV6-5,CASSLQETQYF
TRBJ2-1,TRBV11-1,CASTKVRGNEQFF
TRBJ1-1,TRBV19,CASNNDRGFYTEAFF
TRBJ1-2,TRBV5-1,CASSLGTGNGFGYTF
TRBJ2-1,TRBV28,CASSPTGGSSYNEQFF
TRBJ2-3,TRBV6-2/TRBV6-3,CASSYLAGEYTDTQYF
TRBJ1-4,TRBV5-1,CASSPGTGPTNEKLFF
TRBJ1-2,TRBV3-1/TRBV3-2,CASSLGEGYTF
TRBJ1-1,TRBV27,CASSLSGRRTEAFF
TRBJ2-6,TRBV28,CASRWTAGANVLTF
TRBJ1-1,TRBV6-4,CASRAGHWNTEAFF
TRBJ2-7,TRBV15,CATSRTVPSYEQYF
TRBJ2-7,TRBV11-2,CASSLVGQGPYEQYF
TRBJ2-7,TRBV11-2,CASSLGQGRYEQYF
TRBJ2-7,TRBV4-3,CASSQDPTGPYEQYF
TRBJ2-7,TRBV7-2,CASSLYTAGTGTYEQYF
TRBJ1-4,TRBV6-4,CASSPTGRDEKLFF
TRBJ1-1,TRBV11-2,CASSLVLYTEAFF
TRBJ2-1,TRBV20-1,CSASYPGGYNEQFF
TRBJ2-3,TRBV5-1,CASSTIAGASTDTQYF
TRBJ2-7,TRBV6-1,CASSDSTVYEQYF
TRBJ2-3,TRBV29-1,CSVDGDRGTDTQYF